Described below is a single TCR beta chain sequence and its context. Its target is not known. This specimen comes from a study of T cell responses to AZD1222 COVID-19 vaccine. Study-level results: When two AZD1222 doses had been given, Spike-specific TCR breadth and depth rose. Without day 14 samples, only post-peak T cell repertoires were studied.

Trimming cost V 1 base and J 6 bases, with 18 bases left between them. The CDR3 is made up of 17 amino acids. Germline V gene data show CDR1 as LGHDT and CDR2 as YNNKEL (reference sequence). TCRdb's copy holds only in-frame clones and misses some; the assay was immunoSEQ multiplex PCR. The sample carries 45,000 to 60,000 clones, 70% to 90% recorded once. The source of this sequence is an adult in good health. This chain joins TRBV3-1 (or the pseudogene TRBV3-2) and TRBJ1-4; maybe TRBD1 (6 bases). Sequencing used peripheral blood, obtained on day 0 of AZD1222 vaccination. Here the CDR3 DNA reads TGTGCCAGCAGCCAAGGTCAGGGCCAGGGGACCGATGAAAAACTGTTTTTT. Encoded protein: CASSQGQGQGTDEKLFF.